These 5 T cell receptor beta chains share one sample of origin, sequenced in a study of T cells after yellow fever vaccination. One entry per CDR3 protein, called by TCRdb with MiXCR from the 5' RACE reads. The sample includes 300,000 to 350,000 distinct CDR3 sequences, 3% to 4.5% seen only once; the top ten take roughly a quarter. The material sequenced was PBMCs, taken 5 days after the yellow fever booster vaccination. These receptors came from a man aged 18-30 years who received the YFV17D yellow fever vaccine.

In this sample, this clonotype turned up many times. The chain employs TRBV10-3 and TRBJ2-2, with 12 bases identical to TRBD2. The CDR3 loop spans 16 amino acids. Germline V CDR1 and CDR2: ENHRY, SYGVKD. V lost 8 bases and J lost 2; bases outside the gene matches: 6. The CDR3 DNA reads as TGTGCCATCTCGTGGACTAGCGGGGATAACACCGGGGAGCTGTTTTTT. Translated: CAISWTSGDNTGELFF.

In this sample, this clonotype turned up a few times. The gene calls are TRBV7-8 and TRBJ1-5; no clear D gene. Per the germline V gene, CDR1 is SGHVS and CDR2 is FQNEAQ. V lost 1 base and J lost 10, with 8 bases in between. The CDR3 runs to 12 residues. CDR3 protein: CASSLVGYPQHF. CDR3 nucleotides: TGTGCCAGCAGCTTAGTGGGATACCCCCAGCATTTT.

There are a few counts of this clonotype. The CDR3: CASSVARSGYTF. CDR3 bases: TGTGCCAGCAGCGTAGCTCGCAGTGGCTACACCTTC. The chain uses TRBV9 and TRBJ1-2, with no clear D. Per germline, CDR1 SGDLS and CDR2 YYNGEE. This CDR3 spans 12 amino acids. V lost 0 bases to trimming and J lost 7 bases, with 7 bases between them.

This clonotype was found a few times. This chain uses TRBV24-1 with TRBJ2-1, with D perhaps TRBD2 (5 bases). Per the germline V gene, CDR1 is KGHDR and CDR2 is SFDVKD. The CDR3 contains 15 residues. V dropped 6 bases and J dropped 0 bases, with 11 bases sitting between them. CDR3 nucleotides: TGTGCCACCAGTCTCGGGGATAGCTCCTACAATGAGCAGTTCTTC. The encoded protein is CATSLGDSSYNEQFF.

This clonotype was seen many times. V usage is TRBV5-1 and J usage is TRBJ2-3; D is tentatively TRBD1 or TRBD2 (5 bases each). This CDR3 comprises 16 residues. Germline V gene lookup returns CDR1 SGHRS and CDR2 YFSETQ. Trimming cost V 0 bases and J 2 bases, with 13 bases left between them. The CDR3 DNA reads as TGCGCCAGCAGCTTGGCGGGGAGTGGGGCCACAGATACGCAGTATTTT. Encoded protein: CASSLAGSGATDTQYF.